A selection of T cell receptor beta chains follows, all from one sample in a study of blood T cell repertoires in COVID-19. The data were produced by immunoSEQ multiplex PCR, yet TCRdb's version contains in-frame clones alone and is incomplete. The table lists about 66,000 clones, 80% of them singletons. The specimen was peripheral blood. The receptors shown here come from a human donor in a cohort sampled during active COVID-19. Both conserved end residues are part of each CDR3. The D gene is left open where the match is weak. Clone size appears in some rows only: once, few, many, or a class for an expanded clone.

DNA | CDR3 | D | V | length | J | size
TGTGCCATCAGTGACCTCGGGACTAGCGGCGAGCAGTACTTC | CAISDLGTSGEQYF | TRBD2 | TRBV10-3 | 14 | TRBJ2-7 | .
TGTGCCAGCAGCCAAGATAACAGGGTCACCGGGGAGCTGTTTTTT | CASSQDNRVTGELFF | . | TRBV14 | 15 | TRBJ2-2 | once
TGTGCCAGCAGCCAAGAGGCCGATTACTACGAGCAGTACTTC | CASSQEADYYEQYF | . | TRBV11-2 | 14 | TRBJ2-7 | .
TGTGCCAGCAGTTTGGGAGGAGAGCAGTACTTC | CASSLGGEQYF | . | TRBV12-3/TRBV12-4 | 11 | TRBJ2-7 | .
TGTGCCAGCAGTTTAAAGGGCGGGGGACAACTGTTTTTT | CASSLKGGGQLFF | . | TRBV12-3/TRBV12-4 | 13 | TRBJ1-4 | .
TGCGCCAGCAGCTTACAGGGAGATACGCAGTATTTT | CASSLQGDTQYF | . | TRBV5-1 | 12 | TRBJ2-3 | .
TGTGCCAGCAGTTACTCGGACAGAACCTACGAGCAGTACTTC | CASSYSDRTYEQYF | . | TRBV6-5 | 14 | TRBJ2-7 | .
TGTGCCAGCTCACCGTACGAGGGTCCCTACGAGCAGTACTTC | CASSPYEGPYEQYF | . | TRBV18 | 14 | TRBJ2-7 | once
TGTGCCAGCAGCCAAGAATCCAGCTCTGGAAACACCATATATTTT | CASSQESSSGNTIYF | . | TRBV4-2 | 15 | TRBJ1-3 | .
TGTGCCAGCAGCGCAACCGGGAACACTGAAGCTTTCTTT | CASSATGNTEAFF | . | TRBV9 | 13 | TRBJ1-1 | .
TGTGCCAGCAGCCCCCGGGGGGCGCCCTCCGAGCAGTACTTC | CASSPRGAPSEQYF | . | TRBV28 | 14 | TRBJ2-7 | .
TGCAGCGCCAAGACAGGGGGTAACTATGGCTACACCTTC | CSAKTGGNYGYTF | TRBD1 | TRBV29-1 | 13 | TRBJ1-2 | few
TGTGCCAGCAGGTCGACAGGGGCATACGTGGACACTGAAGCTTTCTTT | CASRSTGAYVDTEAFF | TRBD1 | TRBV6-6 | 16 | TRBJ1-1 | .
TGTGCCAGCAGCTTAGCCGGCACAGATACGCAGTATTTT | CASSLAGTDTQYF | . | TRBV11-1 | 13 | TRBJ2-3 | .
TGCAGCGTACGATCACTAGTCTACAATGAGCAGTTCTTC | CSVRSLVYNEQFF | . | TRBV29-1 | 13 | TRBJ2-1 | few
TGTGCCAGTTCCTTCAGGGGTAGCCATCAGCCCCAGCATTTT | CASSFRGSHQPQHF | . | TRBV19 | 14 | TRBJ1-5 | .
TGCGCCAGCAGCTTGAGGGTAGCGGGAGGGCCCTTGGGGTACAATGAGCAGTTCTTC | CASSLRVAGGPLGYNEQFF | TRBD2 | TRBV5-1 | 19 | TRBJ2-1 | .
TGTGCCACCAGTGATTTCCAAGGGGGGGACTCTGGAAACACCATATATTTT | CATSDFQGGDSGNTIYF | . | TRBV24-1 | 17 | TRBJ1-3 | .
TGCGCCAGCAGCGTACAGGGGGGAACTAATGAAAAACTGTTTTTT | CASSVQGGTNEKLFF | TRBD1 | TRBV5-1 | 15 | TRBJ1-4 | .
TGTGCCAGCAGCTTACGAGCGGGAGGAAGATACAATGAGCAGTTCTTC | CASSLRAGGRYNEQFF | TRBD2 | TRBV7-6 | 16 | TRBJ2-1 | .
TGCGCCAGCACCAGCCCAGGAACAGGGAGGGGCGAGCAGTACTTC | CASTSPGTGRGEQYF | . | TRBV5-1 | 15 | TRBJ2-7 | .
TGTGCCAGCAGCGTACAGGGATTCGGAAACACCATATATTTT | CASSVQGFGNTIYF | . | TRBV7-2 | 14 | TRBJ1-3 | .
TGTGCCAGCAGTGAAGACGGGAACAGGGCTGGTGGCTACACCTTC | CASSEDGNRAGGYTF | . | TRBV6-1 | 15 | TRBJ1-2 | .
TGTGCCACCAAGGGGGCGTCGAGGAACACCATATATTTT | CATKGASRNTIYF | TRBD1 | TRBV28 | 13 | TRBJ1-3 | .
TGTGCCTGGAGTCTCGGCGGGCTTGACAATGAGCAGTTCTTC | CAWSLGGLDNEQFF | . | TRBV30 | 14 | TRBJ2-1 | .
TGTGCCAGTAGTTCGGCAGGCGATACGCAGTATTTT | CASSSAGDTQYF | . | TRBV19 | 12 | TRBJ2-3 | once
TGTGCCAGCAGCTCAATACAGGGATTGAGGACTGAAGCTTTCTTT | CASSSIQGLRTEAFF | . | TRBV5-5 | 15 | TRBJ1-1 | .
TGTGCCAGCAGCCCGTGGGGGGTTGGGGCAACTAATGAAAAACTGTTTTTT | CASSPWGVGATNEKLFF | . | TRBV5-6 | 17 | TRBJ1-4 | .